This is a list of T cell receptor beta chains from one sample in a study of cytomegalovirus exposure and HLA in healthy donors. Method: immunoSEQ multiplex PCR; TCRdb's copy keeps in-frame clones and lacks some. The profile shows 65,000 to 90,000 clones, about four fifths of them singletons. The sequencing sample was made of PBMCs. The receptors here all came from a man in his sixties in good health and CMV-seronegative. Both conserved end residues are part of each CDR3. A D gene is named only where the DNA matches it firmly. A clone size is listed for some rows: how often the clone was seen (once, few, many), or a class if it is expanded.

d_gene | abundance | j_gene | v_gene | CDR3aa | CDR3nt
TRBD1 | once | TRBJ1-2 | TRBV2 | CASRPDRGRIGYTF | TGTGCCAGCAGACCGGACAGGGGGCGCATAGGCTACACCTTC
- | - | TRBJ2-5 | TRBV7-2 | CASSSFRGLPGTQYF | TGTGCCAGCAGCTCCTTTCGCGGACTGCCAGGGACCCAGTACTTC
- | medium-sized | TRBJ2-3 | TRBV9 | CASSVAGGDTQYF | TGTGCCAGCAGCGTGGCAGGGGGGGATACGCAGTATTTT
- | - | TRBJ2-7 | TRBV5-5 | CASSLADRIYEQYF | TGTGCCAGCAGCTTGGCCGACAGGATCTACGAGCAGTACTTC
TRBD2 | - | TRBJ2-1 | TRBV14 | CASSLTSGNEQFF | TGTGCCAGCAGTCTGACTAGCGGGAATGAGCAGTTCTTC
TRBD1 | once | TRBJ1-5 | TRBV30 | CACNQGDNQPQHF | TGTGCTTGCAACCAGGGGGACAATCAGCCCCAGCATTTT
TRBD1 | few | TRBJ1-1 | TRBV5-5 | CASSVGTGGIF | TGTGCCAGCAGCGTAGGGACAGGGGGGATATTT
TRBD1 | - | TRBJ2-7 | TRBV5-6 | CASSFLGQGVYEQYF | TGTGCCAGCAGCTTCCTGGGACAGGGGGTTTACGAGCAGTACTTC
TRBD1 | - | TRBJ1-6 | TRBV7-2 | CASSPTGASPLHF | TGTGCCAGCAGCCCGACAGGGGCTTCACCCCTCCACTTT
- | - | TRBJ2-2 | TRBV4-2 | CASSHWGGVTGELFF | TGTGCCAGCAGCCACTGGGGCGGGGTCACCGGGGAGCTGTTTTTT
TRBD2 | - | TRBJ2-5 | TRBV5-6 | CASSLGRAGGRETQYF | TGTGCCAGCAGCTTGGGGAGAGCGGGGGGCAGGGAGACCCAGTACTTC
TRBD1 | - | TRBJ2-1 | TRBV2 | CASTSKTGINEQFF | TGTGCCAGCACCTCCAAGACAGGGATAAATGAGCAGTTCTTC
TRBD1 | - | TRBJ2-7 | TRBV7-3 | CASSPGQGIEQYF | TGTGCCAGCAGCCCCGGACAGGGAATCGAGCAGTACTTC
- | - | TRBJ2-2 | TRBV6-1 | CASSVSNTGELFF | TGTGCCAGCAGTGTGTCAAACACCGGGGAGCTGTTTTTT
TRBD1 | - | TRBJ2-2 | TRBV6-6 | CASSYAGTGDTGELFF | TGTGCCAGCAGTTACGCCGGGACAGGGGACACCGGGGAGCTGTTTTTT
TRBD2 | - | TRBJ2-3 | TRBV5-1 | CASSFSPSGGAVTDTQYF | TGCGCCAGCAGCTTTAGTCCTAGCGGGGGGGCGGTCACAGATACGCAGTATTTT
TRBD1 | many | TRBJ1-5 | TRBV6-5 | CASSMDRGNQPQHF | TGTGCCAGCAGTATGGACAGGGGCAATCAGCCCCAGCATTTT
- | - | TRBJ1-2 | TRBV5-4 | CASRRLQATHPNYGYTF | TGTGCCAGCAGGAGATTACAGGCGACCCATCCTAACTATGGCTACACCTTC
TRBD1 | - | TRBJ1-4 | TRBV19 | CASSGPTGGVNEKLFF | TGTGCCAGTAGTGGACCGACAGGGGGTGTTAATGAAAAACTGTTTTTT
- | - | TRBJ1-5 | TRBV2 | CASSSGVSNQPQHF | TGTGCCAGCAGCTCAGGGGTTAGCAATCAGCCCCAGCATTTT
- | - | TRBJ1-1 | TRBV9 | CASSPGGLGGTEAFF | TGTGCCAGCAGCCCCGGGGGGTTGGGGGGCACTGAAGCTTTCTTT
- | - | TRBJ2-2 | TRBV11-2 | CASSLPGGLRAGELFF | TGTGCCAGCAGCTTACCGGGGGGCCTCCGCGCCGGGGAGCTGTTTTTT
- | - | TRBJ2-7 | TRBV27 | CASSTASGRYEQYF | TGTGCCAGTTCGACCGCTTCAGGGAGGTACGAGCAGTACTTC
- | - | TRBJ2-5 | TRBV5-4 | CASSLVGRQETQYF | TGTGCCAGCAGCTTGGTGGGCAGGCAAGAGACCCAGTACTTC
TRBD2 | once | TRBJ2-1 | TRBV5-6 | CASSLLAGAPQEQFF | TGTGCCAGCAGTTTACTAGCGGGGGCCCCCCAGGAGCAGTTCTTC
- | - | TRBJ2-5 | TRBV7-8 | CASSFLLGETQYF | TGTGCCAGCAGCTTTTTACTAGGCGAGACCCAGTACTTC
- | - | TRBJ2-2 | TRBV19 | CASSTGQRNTGELFF | TGTGCCAGTAGTACCGGACAGCGAAACACCGGGGAGCTGTTTTTT
TRBD1 | - | TRBJ1-1 | TRBV11-2 | CASSPGTANTEAFF | TGTGCCAGCAGCCCAGGGACAGCGAACACTGAAGCTTTCTTT
TRBD2 | - | TRBJ2-7 | TRBV6-5 | CASSPGTSGGAEQYF | TGTGCCAGCAGCCCCGGGACTAGCGGGGGGGCGGAGCAGTACTTC
- | few | TRBJ1-1 | TRBV5-6 | CASSSQGRGAFF | TGTGCCAGCAGTTCTCAGGGTCGCGGAGCTTTCTTT
- | - | TRBJ2-2 | TRBV6-1 | CASSYSVIRELFF | TGTGCCAGCAGTTATTCAGTTATCCGGGAGCTGTTTTTT
- | - | TRBJ1-2 | TRBV2 | CASSDYGGAQLNYGYTF | TGTGCCAGCAGTGATTACGGGGGAGCCCAACTTAACTATGGCTACACCTTC
TRBD1 | few | TRBJ2-1 | TRBV6-5 | CASSGGQGSLPRQFF | TGTGCCAGCAGCGGCGGACAGGGGTCCCTACCTCGGCAGTTCTTC
- | - | TRBJ1-2 | TRBV5-4 | CASSQGGDYGYTF | TGTGCCAGCAGCCAAGGGGGGGACTATGGCTACACCTTC
TRBD1 | - | TRBJ1-4 | TRBV6-5 | CASRSGTGIEKLFF | TGTGCCAGCAGATCCGGGACAGGTATTGAAAAACTGTTTTTT
- | - | TRBJ1-2 | TRBV5-1 | CASSLGQSYGYTF | TGCGCCAGCAGCTTGGGGCAGTCCTATGGCTACACCTTC
TRBD2 | - | TRBJ2-1 | TRBV10-3 | CAIRNVASGGNEQFF | TGTGCCATCAGAAACGTGGCTAGCGGGGGGAATGAGCAGTTCTTC
TRBD2 | - | TRBJ2-7 | TRBV29-1 | CSVEGRGAGGFYEQYF | TGCAGCGTTGAAGGGAGGGGAGCGGGGGGATTTTACGAGCAGTACTTC
TRBD2 | once | TRBJ2-7 | TRBV7-2 | CASSLTSGGRRQYF | TGTGCCAGCAGCTTAACTAGCGGGGGTCGGCGGCAGTACTTC
TRBD1 | few | TRBJ1-1 | TRBV5-1 | CASSLAGIGGAAFF | TGCGCCAGCAGCTTGGCCGGGATAGGGGGCGCAGCTTTCTTT
- | - | TRBJ2-3 | TRBV28 | CASSQQQGPDTQYF | TGTGCCAGCAGTCAGCAACAGGGCCCGGATACGCAGTATTTT
- | few | TRBJ1-1 | TRBV19 | CASRKQEASTEAFF | TGTGCCAGTAGAAAGCAGGAGGCGAGCACTGAAGCTTTCTTT
- | - | TRBJ2-5 | TRBV7-3 | CASSLGSYPSKETQYF | TGTGCCAGCAGCTTGGGGAGTTACCCCTCGAAAGAGACCCAGTACTTC
- | - | TRBJ2-5 | TRBV25-1 | CASSERGQGETQYF | TGTGCCAGCAGTGAGAGAGGCCAGGGAGAGACCCAGTACTTC
- | - | TRBJ2-3 | TRBV21-1 | CASSKGGGGVTDTQYF | TGTGCCAGCAGCAAAGGAGGCGGGGGCGTGACAGATACGCAGTATTTT
TRBD1 | - | TRBJ1-4 | TRBV30 | CAWSRTGGVPWLFF | TGTGCCTGGAGTCGGACAGGGGGCGTTCCGTGGCTGTTTTTT
TRBD1 | - | TRBJ2-7 | TRBV11-3 | CASSMGTGGSYEQYF | TGTGCCAGCAGCATGGGGACAGGGGGAAGCTACGAGCAGTACTTC
TRBD1 | - | TRBJ1-2 | TRBV6-1 | CASSKLPPTGEGYTF | TGTGCCAGCAGTAAACTTCCACCTACAGGGGAGGGCTACACCTTC